This T cell receptor beta chain stems from a study of blood T cells in healthy people across ages. Details on this clonotype: Its specificity is not known. A much larger clone differs by one base, so this may be a read error.

Germline-derived CDR1 and CDR2 are SGHRS and YFSETQ. CDR3 length: 15 residues. Alongside a J-beta primer mix, a sample-barcoded 5' primer served in a second PCR lasting roughly 7 to 11 cycles. The template-switch adaptor, which had 12 random nucleotides, put a tag on each cDNA molecule. TCRdb recomputed calls from the 5' RACE reads with MiXCR, one row per CDR3 protein. The table lists about 1,500,000 distinct CDR3 sequences, roughly 27% of them singletons. Study-wide results and caveats: Fewer expanded clones and more diversity marked long-lived versus aged donors.

No fewer than 6.5 million PBMCs went into each sample. RNA extraction gave at least 5.5 micrograms of total RNA per sample. V is TRBV5-1 and J is TRBJ2-2; D is tentatively TRBD1 or TRBD2 (5 bases each). The sequenced sample was blood. This TCR derives from a woman between 25 and 40 years old in good health. The CDR3 spells CASSWDAPNTGERFF. The CDR3 coding sequence is TGCGCCAGCAGCTGGGACGCTCCGAACACCGGGGAGCGGTTTTTT.